This passage covers 3 T cell receptor beta chains from one sample sequenced in a study of spatial heterogeneity in lung cancer. TCRdb passed the 5' RACE reads through MiXCR, listing each CDR3 protein once. The sample includes around 580 distinct CDR3 sequences, 27% seen only once; the top ten take approximately 15%. The time point: sample taken at primary tumor resection. Sequencing was performed on whole RNA extracted from tumor and nontumor lung tissue, or from frozen PBMC, and the material was left unsorted. Here the sequenced sample was PBMCs, taken at surgery. The receptors were gathered from a male donor with early-stage non-small cell lung cancer.

Details on this clonotype: The size of this beta chain means little, since it is a stray read in a library made for alpha chains. The chain has TRBV3-1 and TRBJ1-3; TRBD1 matches 7 bases. CDR1 and CDR2 (germline): LGHDT, YNNKEL (reference sequence). Germline trimming cut 4 bases from V and 9 bases from J; bases unmatched to any gene: 6. The length of the CDR3 is 13 residues. Written as DNA, the CDR3 is TGTGCCAGCAGCCTAGGGGGCAGGGGCACCATATATTTT. Amino acids: CASSLGGRGTIYF.

This clonotype was counted only a few times. This beta chain slipped into a library made for alpha chains as a stray read, so its size is not meaningful. The CDR3 protein is CAISGGQLGEQYF. As DNA, the CDR3 is TGTGCCATCAGCGGAGGACAACTCGGCGAGCAGTACTTC. The chain joins TRBV10-3 to TRBJ2-7, with D perhaps assigned TRBD1 or TRBD2 (5 bases each). V lost 6 bases and J lost 6, with 15 bases in between. The CDR3 loop spans 13 amino acids. CDR1 and CDR2 (germline): ENHRY, SYGVKD.

A word on this clonotype: This beta chain slipped into a library made for alpha chains as a stray read, so its size is not meaningful. V is TRBV6-6 and J is TRBJ2-5; D possibly matches TRBD1 or TRBD2 (5 bases each). The length of the CDR3 is 13 residues. Germline V gene data show CDR1 as MNHNY and CDR2 as SVGAGI (reference sequence). Trimming shortened V by 5 bases and J by 5 bases, and 12 bases separated the two germline ends. The CDR3 DNA reads TGTGCCAGCAGTCGAGGGGCTTGGGAGACCCAGTACTTC. Its protein is CASSRGAWETQYF.